The 29 T cell receptor beta chains presented below share a single source sample, sequenced in a study of CD8+ T cells in alopecia areata. Extraction and reverse transcription of RNA yielded cDNA as the sequencing template. Clones were read by immunoSEQ multiplex PCR, and TCRdb kept only the in-frame ones, dropping some. The profile covers 150,000 to 200,000 clones, with just under 65% appearing a single time and approximately 1.4% taken by the ten largest. Noted treatment: oral pan-JAK inhibitor, 5-10 mg twice daily. The sequencing used CD4+ T cells sorted from blood, collected at approximately week 49, from a patient treated with tofacitinib. These TCRs come from a human donor with alopecia areata.

The CDR3 loop reads CAWGISNEKLFF. CDR3 sequence (DNA): TGTGCCTGGGGTATCTCTAATGAAAAACTGTTTTTT. The V and J genes are TRBV30 and TRBJ1-4; the D is unclear. V lost 5 bases, J lost 3 bases, and 7 bases lay in between. Germline values: CDR1 GTSNPN, CDR2 SVGIG (reference sequence). This CDR3 is built from 12 residues.

This chain uses TRBV29-1 with TRBJ1-6; 8 bases map to TRBD1. V trimming: 4 bases; J trimming: 8 bases; junction bases outside the gene matches: 4. Germline CDR1 reads SQVTM; CDR2 reads ANQGSEA. The CDR3 runs to 13 residues. The CDR3 coding sequence is TGCAGCGTTGCTTCGGACAGGGATTCACCCCTCCACTTT. Translation gives CSVASDRDSPLHF. The variable domain in full, completed from reference TRBV29-1 and TRBJ1-6, reads SAVISQKPSRDICQRGTSLTIQCQVDSQVTMMFWYRQQPGQSLTLIATANQGSEATYESGFVIDKFPISRPNLTFSTLTVSNMSPEDSSIYLCSVASDRDSPLHFGNGTRLTVT.

This chain joins TRBV7-9 and TRBJ2-6; 7 nucleotides line up with TRBD1. CDR1 is SEHNR and CDR2 is FQNEAQ in the germline V gene (reference sequence). After removal of 2 bases from V and 1 base from J, the junction contained 8 bases not matched to a gene. The CDR3 is 18 residues long. CDR3 sequence: CASSLRRTGESGANVLTF. In nucleotides, the CDR3 is TGTGCCAGCAGCTTAAGGCGGACAGGCGAATCTGGGGCCAACGTCCTGACTTTC.

The chain carries TRBV15 and TRBJ1-1, with D tentatively TRBD1 (5 bases). Deletions cut 0 bases from V and 7 bases from J, with 9 bases between. The CDR3 has 13 residues. Germline V gene lookup returns CDR1 LNHNV and CDR2 YYDKDF (reference sequence). The CDR3 loop reads CATSRDSGSEAFF. The CDR3 DNA follows: TGTGCCACCAGCAGAGATTCAGGGAGTGAAGCTTTCTTT. Together with reference TRBV15 and TRBJ1-1, the CDR3 gives the full variable domain: DAMVIQNPRYQVTQFGKPVTLSCSQTLNHNVMYWYQQKSSQAPKLLFHYYDKDFNNEADTPDNFQSRRPNTSFCFLDIRSPGLGDTAMYLCATSRDSGSEAFFGQGTRLTVV.

This CDR3 is CASSEATTGIYEQYF. In DNA form, the CDR3 reads TGTGCCAGCAGTGAGGCGACGACAGGGATCTACGAGCAGTACTTC. The chain employs TRBV25-1 and TRBJ2-7, with 7 bases that match TRBD1. Trimming cost V 3 bases and J 3 bases; bases outside gene matches: 8. Germline V gene lookup returns CDR1 MGHDK and CDR2 SYGVNS. CDR3 length: 15 residues.

The CDR3 protein is CASSFGKTSGAHTQYF. As DNA, the CDR3 is TGTGCCAGCAGCTTTGGGAAGACTAGCGGCGCTCATACGCAGTATTTT. The V gene is TRBV7-2, the J gene TRBJ2-3; 9 nucleotides line up with TRBD2. This CDR3 spans 16 amino acids. V lost 3 bases, J lost 7 bases, and 11 bases stayed unmatched. The germline V gene has CDR1 SGHTA and CDR2 FQGNSA.

The chain combines TRBV30 with TRBJ2-6; D gene unclear. Germline CDR1 GTSNPN, CDR2 SVGIG (reference sequence). Trimming took off 5 bases at V and 2 bases at J, with 4 bases between the two ends. This CDR3 is 12 amino acids long. The DNA of the CDR3 is TGTGCCTGGGCCACTGGGGCCAACGTCCTGACTTTC. This sequence encodes CAWATGANVLTF.

J is TRBJ1-6 and V is TRBV5-1; D is ambiguous. Germline V gene sequence: CDR1 SGHRS, CDR2 YFSETQ. The CDR3 runs 16 residues. V shed 4 bases and J shed 0 bases, with 11 bases lying between them. For the CDR3, the DNA is TGCGCCAGCAGCCCGGACGGAACCTCCTATAATTCACCCCTCCACTTT. This sequence encodes CASSPDGTSYNSPLHF.

The rearrangement joins TRBV5-1 to TRBJ2-1; TRBD2 might be the D (6 bases). This CDR3 region has 14 residues. The V end was cut by 4 bases, the J end by 5 bases, with 13 bases between. Germline V gives CDR1 SGHRS, CDR2 YFSETQ. The CDR3 DNA reads as TGCGCCAGCAGCCCCGGCCGGAGGGACAATGAGCAGTTCTTC. Translation gives CASSPGRRDNEQFF.

This clone was seen a few times. The chain employs TRBV28 and TRBJ2-1, with 9 bases fitting TRBD2. V lost 4 bases to trimming and J lost 0 bases; unmatched junction nucleotides: 4. CDR1 is MDHEN, CDR2 SYDVKM, per germline. CDR3 length: 16 amino acids. CDR3 sequence: CASSSPTSGSYNEQFF. The CDR3 nucleotides are TGTGCCAGCAGTTCGCCGACTAGCGGCTCCTACAATGAGCAGTTCTTC.

This chain connects TRBV5-1 to TRBJ2-6; weak D call: TRBD1 (5 bases). V lost 0 bases to trimming and J lost 4 bases, with 8 bases between them. The germline gives CDR1 SGHRS, CDR2 YFSETQ. The CDR3 is 15 amino acids. The chain's CDR3 is CASSLEQAGANVLTF. The DNA of the CDR3 is TGCGCCAGCAGCTTGGAACAGGCGGGGGCCAACGTCCTGACTTTC.

This clone was observed a handful of times. The V call is TRBV29-1, the J call TRBJ1-2, with TRBD1 matching over 8 bases. Germline CDR1 and CDR2: SQVTM and ANQGSEA. V gave up 4 bases and J gave up 7 bases; unmatched junction bases: 11. The CDR3 consists of 14 residues. The CDR3 sequence is CSVGQQGVRSGYTF. The CDR3 bases are TGCAGCGTTGGTCAACAGGGGGTTAGGTCTGGCTACACCTTC.

This clone was counted once. V and J are TRBV29-1 and TRBJ2-6; D uncertain. The CDR3 is 13 amino acids. Trimming removed 4 bases from V and 4 bases from J, with 8 bases in between. Germline V gives CDR1 SQVTM, CDR2 ANQGSEA. CDR3 DNA sequence: TGCAGCGTTGGTAGTAACGGGGCCAACGTCCTGACTTTC. It codes for CSVGSNGANVLTF.

This clone has a handful of counts. CDR3 DNA sequence: TGTGCCTCTGAGGCAACTGGTGATACGCAGTATTTT. This codes for CASEATGDTQYF. This chain joins TRBV30 and TRBJ2-3; no reliable D call. Per the germline V gene, CDR1 is GTSNPN and CDR2 is SVGIG (reference sequence). Trimming pared 7 bases from V and 6 bases from J, leaving 14 bases between. This CDR3 is built from 12 residues.

The chain couples TRBV7-8 to TRBJ1-5; D uncertain. Trimming cost V 4 bases and J 0 bases, with 13 bases left between them. Germline CDR1 and CDR2: SGHVS and FQNEAQ. This CDR3 is built from 16 residues. For the CDR3, the DNA is TGTGCCAGCAGCTCCACTGACACTTATAGCAATCAGCCCCAGCATTTT. This translates into CASSSTDTYSNQPQHF.

This chain uses TRBV4-3 with TRBJ1-6; 8 positions agree with TRBD1. The germline V gene has CDR1 LGHNA and CDR2 YSLEER. J gave up 9 bases and V 0 bases, and 10 bases lay outside the gene matches. The CDR3 extends over 17 amino acids. The CDR3 region is CASSQDLSTGGISPLHF. DNA of the CDR3: TGCGCCAGCAGCCAAGATCTCAGCACAGGGGGAATTTCACCCCTCCACTTT.

The chain uses TRBV7-2 and TRBJ2-4; no clear D gene. There are 15 residues in the CDR3. Germline CDR1 reads SGHTA; CDR2 reads FQGNSA. V lost 7 bases and J 0 bases, leaving 13 bases between the germline ends. Here the CDR3 reads CASTDNTLAKNIQYF. Written as DNA, the CDR3 is TGTGCCAGCACCGATAATACCCTAGCCAAAAACATTCAGTACTTC.

This clone was observed a handful of times. The chain combines TRBV15 with TRBJ1-2, with D perhaps TRBD1 (6 bases). The V end lost 5 bases, the J end lost 4 bases, and 11 bases lay between the germline ends. Germline CDR1 and CDR2: LNHNV and YYDKDF (reference sequence). The CDR3 consists of 13 residues. The CDR3 sequence is CATSLTGAYGYTF. The CDR3, as DNA: TGTGCCACCAGCTTGACAGGAGCCTATGGCTACACCTTC.

The rearrangement uses TRBV5-1 and TRBJ2-7, with TRBD2 matching 11 bases. Germline loops: CDR1 SGHRS, CDR2 YFSETQ. V shed 4 bases and J 2 bases; nucleotides not matched to a gene: 5. This CDR3 is built from 15 residues. Here the CDR3 reads CASSKTSGATYEQYF. CDR3 in DNA: TGCGCCAGCAGCAAGACTAGCGGGGCAACCTACGAGCAGTACTTC. The complete variable domain, with remaining parts taken from reference TRBV5-1 and TRBJ2-7, reads KAGVTQTPRYLIKTRGQQVTLSCSPISGHRSVSWYQQTPGQGLQFLFEYFSETQRNKGNFPGRFSGRQFSNSRSEMNVSTLELGDSALYLCASSKTSGATYEQYFGPGTRLTVT.

This clone has a handful of counts. The rearrangement joins TRBV7-6 to TRBJ2-5; D gene uncertain. CDR3 length: 12 amino acids. With 5 bases removed from V and 5 bases from J, the gap between germline ends came to 9 bases. Per the germline V gene, CDR1 is SGHVS and CDR2 is FNYEAQ. CDR3 nucleotide sequence: TGTGCCAGCAGCCAAAACGGGGAGACCCAGTACTTC. Translated: CASSQNGETQYF.

The chain uses TRBV30 and TRBJ2-7; the D gene could be TRBD1 or TRBD2 (5 bases each). Between the trimmed V and J ends, which lost 0 bases and 2 bases, there was a span of 11 bases. The CDR3 covers 14 residues. Germline CDR1 and CDR2: GTSNPN and SVGIG (reference sequence). CDR3 loop: CAWSVPQGAYEQYF. The CDR3 bases are TGTGCCTGGAGTGTACCCCAGGGAGCCTACGAGCAGTACTTC.

This rearrangement joins TRBV4-3 to TRBJ2-3; tentatively, D is TRBD1 or TRBD2 (5 bases each). Trimming pared 0 bases from V and 5 bases from J, leaving 9 bases between. CDR1 LGHNA and CDR2 YSLEER come from the germline V gene. CDR3 length equals 14 residues. CDR3 nucleotide sequence: TGCGCCAGCAGCCAAGATTATGGGGGAGATACGCAGTATTTT. Translation: CASSQDYGGDTQYF.

The chain is built from TRBV29-1 and TRBJ2-7, with 8 bases lining up with TRBD2. The V gene's germline CDR1 is SQVTM and CDR2 ANQGSEA. The CDR3 has 13 residues. With 5 bases clipped from V and 3 bases from J, the junction kept 6 bases outside the gene matches. CDR3 bases: TGCAGCGTTTCGGGACTAGTCGGCTACGAGCAGTACTTC. Protein product: CSVSGLVGYEQYF.

The V gene is TRBV29-1, the J gene TRBJ2-7; weak D call: TRBD2 (5 bases). CDR1 SQVTM and CDR2 ANQGSEA come from the germline V gene. The CDR3 spans 12 residues. Trimming cost V 7 bases and J 4 bases, with 14 bases left between them. CDR3 loop: CSAGKDFYEQYF. In DNA form, the CDR3 reads TGCAGCGCTGGTAAGGACTTTTACGAGCAGTACTTC.

V is TRBV30 and J is TRBJ2-3; D is unresolved. The CDR3 loop spans 13 amino acids. V dropped 4 bases and J dropped 1 base, with 9 bases sitting between them. CDR1 and CDR2 from the germline V gene are GTSNPN and SVGIG (reference sequence). The CDR3 bases are TGTGCCTGGATAGGTGCGGGCACAGATACGCAGTATTTT. This encodes CAWIGAGTDTQYF.

V and J are TRBV6-5 and TRBJ1-1; the match to TRBD1 covers 11 bases. The germline V gene encodes CDR1 MNHEY and CDR2 SVGAGI. The CDR3 is made up of 15 amino acids. V lost 6 bases and J lost 3; bases outside the gene matches: 6. The CDR3 sequence is CASRGQGARDTEAFF. Here the CDR3 DNA reads TGTGCCAGCAGAGGACAGGGGGCTCGAGACACTGAAGCTTTCTTT.

This chain joins TRBV5-1 and TRBJ2-7; TRBD2 matches at 9 bases. V gave up 6 bases and J gave up 6 bases; unmatched junction bases: 10. The CDR3 has 14 amino acids. Germline lookup yields CDR1 SGHRS and CDR2 YFSETQ. The CDR3 DNA reads as TGCGCCAGCACACCTACGGCGGGGGGGCCCGAGCAGTACTTC. This translates into CASTPTAGGPEQYF.

The V and J genes are TRBV30 and TRBJ2-1, with TRBD2 as a possible D gene (6 bases). Trimming cost V 4 bases and J 6 bases, with 13 bases left between them. There are 13 residues in the CDR3. Germline lookup yields CDR1 GTSNPN and CDR2 SVGIG (reference sequence). The DNA of the CDR3 is TGTGCCTGGACCCTAGCGTCCCTCAATGAGCAGTTCTTC. It codes for CAWTLASLNEQFF.

The chain employs TRBV6-5 and TRBJ1-2; D not resolved. This CDR3 is built from 13 residues. V dropped 0 bases and J dropped 6 bases, with 8 bases sitting between them. From germline, CDR1 is MNHEY and CDR2 SVGAGI. CDR3 DNA: TGTGCCAGCAGTTACTCGATTCGGGATGGCTACACCTTC. Protein sequence: CASSYSIRDGYTF.